This is a list of T cell receptor beta chains from one sample in a study of CD8+ T cells in alopecia areata. Clones were sequenced by immunoSEQ multiplex PCR, and TCRdb holds only the in-frame ones, with some missing. Among more than 150,000 clones listed, about 51% were seen once. The sample was CD8+ T cells sorted from blood, taken around week 54, from a patient treated with tofacitinib. These receptor sequences come from a human donor with alopecia areata. The CDR3 runs from the conserved cysteine through the conserved F or W. D genes are given only for firm matches. Clone size is not always given. Where it is, it says once, few, many or a class for expanded clones.

TRBJ2-7 | . | TRBV2 | . | CASRDPDEQYF | TGTGCCAGCAGGGACCCAGACGAGCAGTACTTC
TRBJ1-4 | . | TRBV7-8 | . | CASSFSGADEKLFF | TGTGCCAGCAGCTTTTCTGGGGCCGATGAAAAACTGTTTTTT
TRBJ2-5 | TRBD1 | TRBV6-5 | . | CASSYLDRGGETQYF | TGTGCCAGCAGTTACCTGGACAGGGGTGGGGAGACCCAGTACTTC
TRBJ2-3 | TRBD2 | TRBV29-1 | . | CSVETIAGLSTDTQYF | TGCAGCGTTGAAACCATAGCGGGGTTAAGTACAGATACGCAGTATTTT
TRBJ2-5 | . | TRBV15 | few | CATSRRGPLNWETQYF | TGTGCCACCAGCAGACGGGGGCCACTAAATTGGGAGACCCAGTACTTC
TRBJ2-7 | TRBD1 | TRBV29-1 | few | CSVQTGTYEQYF | TGCAGCGTCCAGACAGGGACCTACGAGCAGTACTTC
TRBJ1-1 | . | TRBV11-1 | . | CASSFGDGTEAFF | TGTGCCAGCAGCTTCGGGGACGGCACTGAAGCTTTCTTT
TRBJ1-5 | . | TRBV2 | . | CASSESGPATEPQHF | TGTGCCAGCAGTGAATCCGGGCCCGCGACCGAGCCCCAGCATTTT
TRBJ1-1 | TRBD1 | TRBV5-4 | . | CASSPTRGQGDTEAFF | TGTGCCAGCAGCCCTACACGCGGACAGGGCGACACTGAAGCTTTCTTT
TRBJ1-4 | . | TRBV30 | few | CAWTRGMGVVREKLFF | TGTGCCTGGACCCGAGGGATGGGGGTCGTACGGGAAAAACTGTTTTTT
TRBJ1-4 | . | TRBV7-9 | . | CASSLGPLGSYEKLFF | TGTGCCAGCAGCTTAGGGCCTTTAGGATCTTATGAAAAACTGTTTTTT
TRBJ1-3 | . | TRBV5-1 | . | CASSLAQGGNTIYF | TGCGCCAGCAGCTTGGCACAGGGCGGAAACACCATATATTTT
TRBJ2-1 | . | TRBV11-2 | . | CASSLDWQGEDNEQFF | TGTGCCAGCAGCTTAGATTGGCAGGGGGAGGACAATGAGCAGTTCTTC
TRBJ2-5 | . | TRBV9 | . | CASSPISGSETQYF | TGTGCCAGCAGCCCCATCTCCGGGTCGGAGACCCAGTACTTC
TRBJ1-2 | TRBD1 | TRBV10-3 | . | CAISDGQGPIYGYTF | TGTGCCATCAGTGACGGACAGGGCCCCATCTATGGCTACACCTTC
TRBJ1-1 | . | TRBV9 | . | CASSVGGSTEAFF | TGTGCCAGCAGCGTAGGTGGAAGCACTGAAGCTTTCTTT
TRBJ2-3 | . | TRBV27 | few | CASSFRDSTDTQYF | TGTGCCAGCAGTTTTCGGGACAGCACAGATACGCAGTATTTT
TRBJ1-1 | . | TRBV15 | . | CATSRWGGAGNTEAFF | TGTGCCACCAGCCGGTGGGGGGGCGCTGGGAACACTGAAGCTTTCTTT